The 29 T cell receptor beta chains below all came from one sample that was sequenced in a study of OX40 agonist ivuxolimab in advanced cancers. Data came from immunoSEQ multiplex PCR; TCRdb stores just in-frame clones and leaves some out. The sample lists fewer than 55,000 clones, around 87% seen once, with more than 1.5% in the top ten. The sample here was CD4+ or CD8+ T cells sorted from blood, taken in a trial of the OX40 agonist ivuxolimab. The receptors shown here come from an adult with an advanced solid tumor such as melanoma, head and neck, liver or kidney cancer.

This chain connects TRBV11-2 to TRBJ2-3, with TRBD2 identical over 7 bases. J gave up 2 bases and V 5 bases, and 16 bases lay outside the gene matches. The CDR3 loop spans 18 amino acids. From germline, CDR1 is SGHAT and CDR2 FQNNGV. The CDR3 sequence: CASSHGTTVAGDTDTQYF. The CDR3 nucleotides are TGTGCCAGCAGCCACGGGACTACCGTCGCGGGCGACACAGATACGCAGTATTTT.

This clone was observed a few times. The V call is TRBV10-1, the J call TRBJ2-1; 8 bases line up with TRBD2. Looked up from germline, CDR1 is WNHNN and CDR2 is SYGVQD (reference sequence). V lost 3 bases to trimming and J lost 14 bases; unmatched junction nucleotides: 6. This CDR3 contains 12 residues. CDR3 residues: CASSDPSGGEFF. The CDR3 nucleotides are TGCGCCAGCAGTGATCCCAGCGGGGGTGAGTTCTTC.

The CDR3 loop reads CASSPPMGSGREVDTQYF. The CDR3 DNA follows: TGTGCCAGCAGTCCCCCGATGGGTAGCGGGAGGGAGGTAGATACGCAGTATTTT. The chain carries TRBV28 and TRBJ2-3; TRBD2 matches at 11 bases. J lost 5 bases, V lost 5 bases, and 15 bases had no gene match. This CDR3 comprises 18 residues. CDR1 and CDR2 (germline): MDHEN, SYDVKM.

The chain joins TRBV7-2 to TRBJ2-7, with TRBD1 matching 11 bases. Trimming took 0 bases from V and 3 from J; bases not matched to a gene: 10. The CDR3 is 18 residues long. Germline CDR1 SGHTA, CDR2 FQGNSA. This chain's CDR3 is CASSLAGTGGGINYEQYF. The CDR3 DNA reads as TGTGCCAGCAGCTTAGCGGGGACAGGGGGAGGCATTAACTACGAGCAGTACTTC.

This chain joins TRBV28 and TRBJ2-5; TRBD1 is a possible D gene (6 bases). This CDR3 region has 14 residues. Trimming left V 4 bases short and J 11 bases short, with 20 bases between. Looked up from germline, CDR1 is MDHEN and CDR2 is SYDVKM. The CDR3 loop reads CASSSRPGTNGQYF. The DNA for the CDR3 is TGTGCCAGCAGTTCCCGACCGGGGACAAACGGGCAGTACTTC.

The chain employs TRBV19 and TRBJ2-1, with 11 bases identical to TRBD1. V was clipped by 6 bases and J by 7 bases; unmatched bases: 14. This CDR3 has 17 amino acids. Germline CDR1 is LNHDA and CDR2 is SQIVND (reference sequence). Here the CDR3 reads CASSPNAPGTGGNEQFF. The DNA of the CDR3 is TGTGCCAGTAGCCCAAACGCTCCCGGGACAGGGGGAAATGAGCAGTTCTTC.

The chain has TRBV19 and TRBJ2-2; 9 bases line up with TRBD2. The CDR3 is 16 residues long. V was pared by 6 bases and J by 4 bases, with 9 bases of the junction left unmatched. Germline V CDR1 and CDR2: LNHDA, SQIVND (reference sequence). CDR3: CASSPGTSISTGELFF. The CDR3 DNA reads as TGTGCCAGTAGCCCCGGGACTAGCATTTCCACCGGGGAGCTGTTTTTT.

V is TRBV2 and J is TRBJ1-5; perhaps TRBD1 as D (6 bases). Trimming pared 3 bases from V and 6 bases from J, leaving 15 bases between. The V gene's germline CDR1 is SNHLY and CDR2 FYNNEI. The CDR3 has 15 residues. The CDR3 nucleotides are TGTGCCAGCAGTGATTTGAGGGGGGCGGGTCAGCCCCAGCATTTT. Translating it yields CASSDLRGAGQPQHF.

The V call is TRBV5-4, the J call TRBJ1-2; TRBD1 might be the D (5 bases). Per the germline V gene, CDR1 is SGHNT and CDR2 is YYREEE (reference sequence). There are 14 residues in the CDR3. V shed 3 bases and J shed 2 bases, with 11 bases lying between them. This CDR3 reads CASSSGAVNYGYTF. CDR3 DNA sequence: TGTGCCAGCAGCTCCGGGGCCGTCAACTATGGCTACACCTTC.

The V and J genes are TRBV29-1 and TRBJ1-2; a possible D gene is TRBD1 (5 bases). CDR1 and CDR2 from the germline V gene are SQVTM and ANQGSEA. Trimming stripped 4 bases from V and 3 bases from J, with 18 bases between. This CDR3 has 15 residues. CDR3 sequence (DNA): TGCAGCGTTGGTAGCCCCGACGGGGGGTACTATGGCTACACCTTC. Its protein is CSVGSPDGGYYGYTF.

The rearrangement links TRBV11-2 to TRBJ1-1; D gene unclear. The germline CDR1 and CDR2 sequences are SGHAT and FQNNGV. The length of the CDR3 is 14 residues. Trimming shortened V by 5 bases and J by 4 bases, and 14 bases separated the two germline ends. The CDR3 here is CASSGFLGSTEAFF. In DNA form, the CDR3 reads TGTGCCAGCAGCGGGTTTCTAGGGTCCACTGAAGCTTTCTTT.

The V gene is TRBV6-6, the J gene TRBJ2-7; D tentatively fits TRBD1 or TRBD2 (5 bases each). V lost 6 bases and J 2 bases, leaving 14 bases between the germline ends. Germline CDR1 and CDR2: MNHNY and SVGAGI (reference sequence). CDR3 length: 14 amino acids. CDR3 loop: CASSLQGVPYEQYF. The DNA of the CDR3 is TGTGCCAGCAGCCTCCAGGGAGTCCCCTACGAGCAGTACTTC.

The chain employs TRBV7-2 and TRBJ2-1, with 11 positions matching TRBD2. Trimming at V came to 5 bases and at J to 10 bases, leaving 7 bases not matched to a gene. This CDR3 contains 14 residues. Germline CDR1 and CDR2: SGHTA and FQGNSA. The DNA of the CDR3 is TGTGCCAGCAGCCCCGGACTAGCGGGCGTGGAGCAGTTCTTC. It yields the protein CASSPGLAGVEQFF.

The V and J genes are TRBV14 and TRBJ2-5, with no clear D. Trimming shortened V by 0 bases and J by 2 bases, and 16 bases separated the two germline ends. The CDR3 is made up of 17 amino acids. Germline CDR1 SGHDN, CDR2 FVKESK. The CDR3 loop reads CASSQDRRLIEQETQYF. CDR3 DNA: TGTGCCAGCAGCCAAGATCGTCGGCTGATCGAACAAGAGACCCAGTACTTC.

This clone was counted a few times. V gene TRBV10-1 combines with J gene TRBJ2-1; 10 nucleotides agree with TRBD1. This CDR3 has 15 residues. The ends lost 4 bases at V and 3 bases at J; junction bases unmatched: 3. Germline CDR1 WNHNN, CDR2 SYGVQD (reference sequence). For the CDR3, the DNA is TGCGCCAGCAGTGGGGACAGGGGACTCTACAATGAGCAGTTCTTC. Its translation: CASSGDRGLYNEQFF.

CDR3 bases: TGTGCCAGCAGTCCTCGCCGAGGGGGCAAGGATCAGCCCCAGCATTTT. As protein: CASSPRRGGKDQPQHF. The V and J genes are TRBV27 and TRBJ1-5, with 7 bases aligning to TRBD1. The CDR3 is 16 amino acids. Trimming took 5 bases from V and 5 from J; bases not matched to a gene: 12. CDR1 MNHEY and CDR2 SMNVEV come from the germline V gene (reference sequence).

In this sample, this clone is medium-sized. This chain connects TRBV2 to TRBJ1-1; D not resolved. The CDR3 length is 14 residues. With 7 bases removed from V and 2 bases from J, the gap between germline ends came to 14 bases. The V gene's germline CDR1 is SNHLY and CDR2 FYNNEI. The CDR3 loop reads CASKLGSTNTEAFF. DNA for the CDR3: TGTGCCAGCAAACTCGGCAGCACCAACACTGAAGCTTTCTTT. The full variable domain, with the rest looked up from reference TRBV2 and TRBJ1-1, is EPEVTQTPSHQVTQMGQEVILRCVPISNHLYFYWYRQILGQKVEFLVSFYNNEISEKSEIFDDQFSVERPDGSNFTLKIRSTKLEDSAMYFCASKLGSTNTEAFFGQGTRLTVV.

CDR3: CASSGTGTSALYEQYF. In nucleotides, the CDR3 is TGCGCCAGCAGCGGGACCGGGACTAGCGCGCTATACGAGCAGTACTTC. The rearrangement joins TRBV5-1 to TRBJ2-7; 10 bases agree with TRBD2. CDR3 length: 16 residues. Germline values: CDR1 SGHRS, CDR2 YFSETQ. V dropped 4 bases and J dropped 4; count of bases not matched to a gene: 11.

The rearrangement joins TRBV5-5 to TRBJ2-7; tentatively, D is TRBD1 (6 bases). Trimming took off 0 bases at V and 1 base at J, with 11 bases between the two ends. Germline loops: CDR1 SGHKS, CDR2 YYEKEE (reference sequence). This CDR3 region has 15 residues. The CDR3 is CASSLAGTRSYEQYF. In nucleotides, the CDR3 is TGTGCCAGCAGCTTGGCCGGGACAAGATCCTACGAGCAGTACTTC.

The CDR3 DNA reads TGTGCCAGCAGTGAATCTGCAGGGCGCTATGGCTACACCTTC. It yields the protein CASSESAGRYGYTF. This chain joins TRBV25-1 and TRBJ1-2; tentatively, D is TRBD1 (5 bases). The CDR3 contains 14 residues. CDR1 and CDR2 (germline): MGHDK, SYGVNS. The V gene lost 1 base and the J gene lost 4 bases, with 10 bases spanning the gap.

The genes are TRBV19 and TRBJ1-5; TRBD1 matches 10 bases. V shed 7 bases and J 0 bases; nucleotides not matched to a gene: 3. The CDR3 length is 15 residues. The germline CDR1 and CDR2 sequences are LNHDA and SQIVND (reference sequence). This CDR3 is CASMGQGISNQPQHF. The CDR3 coding sequence is TGTGCCAGTATGGGACAGGGGATTAGCAATCAGCCCCAGCATTTT.

This clone was observed a few times. The chain employs TRBV28 and TRBJ2-2, with 11 bases lining up with TRBD1. J gave up 3 bases and V 2 bases, and 8 bases lay outside the gene matches. CDR1 is MDHEN, CDR2 SYDVKM, per germline. The CDR3 runs 18 residues. CDR3 bases: TGTGCCAGCAGTTTAACGGGACAGGGGGTCTTTCACACCGGGGAGCTGTTTTTT. Translation: CASSLTGQGVFHTGELFF.

The J gene is TRBJ2-1, the V gene TRBV15; the match to TRBD2 covers 8 bases. The CDR3 consists of 20 residues. J gave up 4 bases and V 0 bases, and 17 bases lay outside the gene matches. The germline V gene encodes CDR1 LNHNV and CDR2 YYDKDF (reference sequence). The CDR3 spells CATSRDFRLGERESYNEQFF. DNA for the CDR3: TGTGCCACCAGCAGAGATTTTAGGTTGGGGGAGCGGGAGTCTTACAATGAGCAGTTCTTC. Supplemented by reference TRBV15 and TRBJ2-1, the full variable domain reads DAMVIQNPRYQVTQFGKPVTLSCSQTLNHNVMYWYQQKSSQAPKLLFHYYDKDFNNEADTPDNFQSRRPNTSFCFLDIRSPGLGDTAMYLCATSRDFRLGERESYNEQFFGPGTRLTVL.

The gene calls are TRBV2 and TRBJ1-4, with D tentatively TRBD1 (6 bases). The CDR3 extends over 14 amino acids. V shed 6 bases and J shed 5 bases, with 13 bases lying between them. The V gene's germline CDR1 is SNHLY and CDR2 FYNNEI. CDR3 protein: CASSRGQQNEKLFF. CDR3 in DNA: TGTGCCAGCAGCAGGGGTCAACAAAATGAAAAACTGTTTTTT.

The chain is built from TRBV6-1 and TRBJ1-2; D gene ambiguous. The V and J ends lost 3 bases and 8 bases respectively, with 10 bases between them. This CDR3 has 12 residues. CDR1 is MNHNS and CDR2 is SASEGT in the germline V gene. The CDR3 loop reads CASSDPGRGYTF. CDR3 coding DNA: TGTGCCAGCAGTGACCCAGGTAGAGGCTACACCTTC.

The rearrangement joins TRBV5-1 to TRBJ1-1; possibly TRBD1 for D (6 bases). Trimming stripped 3 bases from V and 10 bases from J, with 19 bases between. This CDR3 spans 14 amino acids. CDR1 and CDR2 (germline): SGHRS, YFSETQ. CDR3 sequence: CASSSQSNREAAFF. In DNA, the CDR3 is TGCGCCAGCAGCTCACAGTCCAACAGGGAAGCAGCTTTCTTT.

J is TRBJ1-1 and V is TRBV5-1; TRBD1 agrees at 8 bases. The CDR3 has 15 residues. V gave up 4 bases and J gave up 1 base; unmatched junction bases: 6. In germline, CDR1 is SGHRS, CDR2 YFSETQ. CDR3 sequence: CASSRLGTGNTEAFF. The CDR3 region has the DNA TGCGCCAGCAGCCGGTTGGGGACAGGGAACACTGAAGCTTTCTTT.

The rearrangement links TRBV5-1 to TRBJ2-5; 7 bases agree with TRBD1. The germline V gene has CDR1 SGHRS and CDR2 YFSETQ. The CDR3 runs 15 residues. V shed 3 bases, J shed 2 bases, and the junction held 7 bases outside the gene matches. In DNA form, the CDR3 reads TGCGCCAGCAGCTATTTCGGGACAGATCAAGAGACCCAGTACTTC. Its translation is CASSYFGTDQETQYF. The entire variable domain, with the rest obtained from reference TRBV5-1 and TRBJ2-5, is as follows: KAGVTQTPRYLIKTRGQQVTLSCSPISGHRSVSWYQQTPGQGLQFLFEYFSETQRNKGNFPGRFSGRQFSNSRSEMNVSTLELGDSALYLCASSYFGTDQETQYFGPGTRLLVL.

The chain has TRBV5-1 and TRBJ1-2, with a tentative D call TRBD1 (5 bases). Trimming took 4 bases from V and 4 from J, leaving 11 bases between them. The CDR3 extends over 13 amino acids. Germline lookup yields CDR1 SGHRS and CDR2 YFSETQ. CDR3 sequence reads: CASSIRGAYGYTF. The CDR3 region has the DNA TGCGCCAGCAGCATAAGGGGTGCCTATGGCTACACCTTC. Drawing the rest from reference TRBV5-1 and TRBJ1-2, the complete variable domain is KAGVTQTPRYLIKTRGQQVTLSCSPISGHRSVSWYQQTPGQGLQFLFEYFSETQRNKGNFPGRFSGRQFSNSRSEMNVSTLELGDSALYLCASSIRGAYGYTFGSGTRLTVV.